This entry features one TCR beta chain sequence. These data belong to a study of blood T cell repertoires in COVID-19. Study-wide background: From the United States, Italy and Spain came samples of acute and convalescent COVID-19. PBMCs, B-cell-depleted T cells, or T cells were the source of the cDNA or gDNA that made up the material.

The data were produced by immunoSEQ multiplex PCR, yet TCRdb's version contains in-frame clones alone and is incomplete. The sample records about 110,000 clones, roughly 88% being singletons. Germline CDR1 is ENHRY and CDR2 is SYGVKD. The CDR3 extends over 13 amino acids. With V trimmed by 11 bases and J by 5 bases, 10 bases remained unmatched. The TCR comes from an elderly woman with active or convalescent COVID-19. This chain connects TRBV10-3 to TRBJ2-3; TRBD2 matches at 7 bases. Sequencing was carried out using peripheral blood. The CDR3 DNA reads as TGTGCCCCCCGAGGGAGGGCGGGAGATACGCAGTATTTT. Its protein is CAPRGRAGDTQYF.